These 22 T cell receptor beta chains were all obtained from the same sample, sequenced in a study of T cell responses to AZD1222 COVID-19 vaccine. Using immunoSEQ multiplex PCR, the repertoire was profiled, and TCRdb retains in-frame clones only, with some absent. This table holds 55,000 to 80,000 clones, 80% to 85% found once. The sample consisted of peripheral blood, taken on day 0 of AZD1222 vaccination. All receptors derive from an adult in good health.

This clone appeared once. CDR3 nucleotide sequence: TGTGCCAGCGGTAGTGACAGGCGACGAGCAACTAATGAAAAACTGTTTTTT. Translated, it gives CASGSDRRRATNEKLFF. This sequence joins TRBV3-1 (or the pseudogene TRBV3-2) and TRBJ1-4; D perhaps matches TRBD1 (6 bases). V lost 8 bases and J 0 bases, leaving 19 bases between the germline ends. This CDR3 is 17 amino acids long. Per the germline V gene, CDR1 is LGHDT and CDR2 is YNNKEL (reference sequence).

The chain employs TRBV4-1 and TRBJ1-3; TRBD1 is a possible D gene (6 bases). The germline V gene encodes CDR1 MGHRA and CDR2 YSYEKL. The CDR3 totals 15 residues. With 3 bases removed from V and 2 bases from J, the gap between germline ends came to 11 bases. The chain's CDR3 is CASSQSGATGNTIYF. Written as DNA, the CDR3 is TGCGCCAGCAGCCAGTCGGGGGCAACTGGAAACACCATATATTTT.

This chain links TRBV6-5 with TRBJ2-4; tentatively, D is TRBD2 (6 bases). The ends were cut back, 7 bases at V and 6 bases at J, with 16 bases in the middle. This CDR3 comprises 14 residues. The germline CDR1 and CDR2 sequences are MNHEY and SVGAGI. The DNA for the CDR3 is TGTGCCAGCACGTCGGCTAGCGCGGGAAACATTCAGTACTTC. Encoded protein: CASTSASAGNIQYF.

The CDR3 region is CASSRVFGVTFF. CDR3 DNA sequence: TGTGCCAGCAGTAGGGTCTTCGGGGTGACTTTCTTT. V is TRBV28 and J is TRBJ1-1; D unclear. V lost 5 bases and J 12 bases, leaving 16 bases between the germline ends. Germline V gives CDR1 MDHEN, CDR2 SYDVKM. The CDR3 runs to 12 residues. Based on the CDR3 plus reference TRBV28 and TRBJ1-1, the full variable domain is DVKVTQSSRYLVKRTGEKVFLECVQDMDHENMFWYRQDPGLGLRLIYFSYDVKMKEKGDIPEGYSVSREKKERFSLILESASTNQTSMYLCASSRVFGVTFFGQGTRLTVV.

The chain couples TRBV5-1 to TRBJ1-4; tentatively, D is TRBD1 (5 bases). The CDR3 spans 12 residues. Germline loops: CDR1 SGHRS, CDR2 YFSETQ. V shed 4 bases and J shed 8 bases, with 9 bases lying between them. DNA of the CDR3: TGCGCCAGCAGCACCGACAGAGAAAAACTGTTTTTT. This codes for CASSTDREKLFF.

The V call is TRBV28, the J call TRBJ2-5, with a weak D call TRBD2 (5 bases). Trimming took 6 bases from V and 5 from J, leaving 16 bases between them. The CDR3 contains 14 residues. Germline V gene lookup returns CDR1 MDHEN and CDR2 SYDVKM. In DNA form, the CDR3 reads TGTGCCAGCAGCTTCCGAGAGCCGGGGGAGACCCAGTACTTC. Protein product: CASSFREPGETQYF.

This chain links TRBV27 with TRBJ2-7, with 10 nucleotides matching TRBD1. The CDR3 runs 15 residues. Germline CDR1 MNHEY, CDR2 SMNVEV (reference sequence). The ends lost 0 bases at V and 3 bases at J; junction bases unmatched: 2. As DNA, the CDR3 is TGTGCCAGCAGTTTATCGACAGGGGGCATCTACGAGCAGTACTTC. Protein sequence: CASSLSTGGIYEQYF.

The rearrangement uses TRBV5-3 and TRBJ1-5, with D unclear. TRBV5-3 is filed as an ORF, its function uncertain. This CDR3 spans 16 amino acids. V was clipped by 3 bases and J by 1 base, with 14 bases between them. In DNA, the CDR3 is TGTGCCAGAAGCTCCCTTCTGGGAGACAGCAATCAGCCCCAGCATTTT. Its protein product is CARSSLLGDSNQPQHF.

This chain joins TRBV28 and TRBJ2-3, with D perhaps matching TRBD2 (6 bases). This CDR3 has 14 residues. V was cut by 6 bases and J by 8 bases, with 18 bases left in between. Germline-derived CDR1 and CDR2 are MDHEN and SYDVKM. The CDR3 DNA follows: TGTGCCAGCAGGTCGGGACTGATACATCGTACGCAGTATTTT. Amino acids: CASRSGLIHRTQYF.

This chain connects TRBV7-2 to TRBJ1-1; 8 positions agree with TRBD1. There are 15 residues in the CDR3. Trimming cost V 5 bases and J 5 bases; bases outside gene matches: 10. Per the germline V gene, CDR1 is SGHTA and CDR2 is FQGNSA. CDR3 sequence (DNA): TGTGCCAGCAGCGAATACAGGGGGAGGAGGACTGAAGCTTTCTTT. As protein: CASSEYRGRRTEAFF.

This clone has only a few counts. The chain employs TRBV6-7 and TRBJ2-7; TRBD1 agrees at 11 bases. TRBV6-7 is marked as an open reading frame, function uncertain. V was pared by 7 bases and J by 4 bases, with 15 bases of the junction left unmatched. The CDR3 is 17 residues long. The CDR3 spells CASNPPAGTGGSYEQYF. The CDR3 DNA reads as TGTGCCAGCAATCCTCCCGCCGGGACAGGGGGTTCTTACGAGCAGTACTTC.

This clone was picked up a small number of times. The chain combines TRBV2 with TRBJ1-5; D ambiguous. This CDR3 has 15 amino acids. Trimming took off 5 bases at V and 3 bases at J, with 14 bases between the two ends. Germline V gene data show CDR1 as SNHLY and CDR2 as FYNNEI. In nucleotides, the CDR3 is TGTGCCAGCAGTTTCCGTCGGGTGTCCAATCAGCCCCAGCATTTT. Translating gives CASSFRRVSNQPQHF.

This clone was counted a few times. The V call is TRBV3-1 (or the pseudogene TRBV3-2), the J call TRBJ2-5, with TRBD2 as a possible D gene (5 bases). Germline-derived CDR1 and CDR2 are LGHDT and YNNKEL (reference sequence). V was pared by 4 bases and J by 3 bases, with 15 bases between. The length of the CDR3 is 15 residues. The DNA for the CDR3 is TGTGCCAGCAGCCCTGCGGGCGGCTGGAAAGAGACCCAGTACTTC. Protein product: CASSPAGGWKETQYF.

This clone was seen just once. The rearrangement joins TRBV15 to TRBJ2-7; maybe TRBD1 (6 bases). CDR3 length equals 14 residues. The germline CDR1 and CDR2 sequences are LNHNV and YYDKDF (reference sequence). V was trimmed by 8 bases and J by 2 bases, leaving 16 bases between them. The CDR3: CATGLGHSPYEQYF. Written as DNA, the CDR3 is TGTGCCACCGGTTTGGGACACTCACCCTACGAGCAGTACTTC.

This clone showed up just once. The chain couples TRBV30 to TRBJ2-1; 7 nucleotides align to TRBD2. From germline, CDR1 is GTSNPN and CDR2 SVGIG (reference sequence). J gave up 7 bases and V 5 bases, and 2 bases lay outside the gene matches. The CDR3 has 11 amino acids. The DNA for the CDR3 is TGTGCCTGGGGGGGGGTTAATGAGCAGTTCTTC. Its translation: CAWGGVNEQFF.

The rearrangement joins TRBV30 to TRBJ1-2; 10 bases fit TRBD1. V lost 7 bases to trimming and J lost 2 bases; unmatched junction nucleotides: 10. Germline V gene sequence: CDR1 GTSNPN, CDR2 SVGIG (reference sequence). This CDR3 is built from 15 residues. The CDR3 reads CAFPSRTGGNYGYTF. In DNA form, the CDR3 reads TGTGCCTTCCCCTCCAGGACAGGGGGGAACTATGGCTACACCTTC.

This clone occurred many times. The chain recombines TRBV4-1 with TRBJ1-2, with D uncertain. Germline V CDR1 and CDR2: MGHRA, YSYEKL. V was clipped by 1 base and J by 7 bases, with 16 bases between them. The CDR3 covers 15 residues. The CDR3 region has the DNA TGCGCCAGCAGCCAAGGGCCCGGAGGTTTGGGTGGCTACACCTTC. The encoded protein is CASSQGPGGLGGYTF.

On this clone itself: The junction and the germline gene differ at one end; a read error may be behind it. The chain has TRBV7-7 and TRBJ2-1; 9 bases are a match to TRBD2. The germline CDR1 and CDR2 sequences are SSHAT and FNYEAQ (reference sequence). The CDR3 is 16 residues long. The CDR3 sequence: CASSLGGGGGNNEQFF. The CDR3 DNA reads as TGTGCTAGCAGCTTAGGCGGCGGGGGGGGGAACAATGAGCAGTTCTTC.

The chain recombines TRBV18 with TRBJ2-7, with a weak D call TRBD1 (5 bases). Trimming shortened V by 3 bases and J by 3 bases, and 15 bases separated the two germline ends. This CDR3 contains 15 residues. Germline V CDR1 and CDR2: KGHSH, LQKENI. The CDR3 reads CASSPLVGRSYEQYF. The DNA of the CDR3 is TGTGCCAGCTCACCTCTGGTGGGGCGGAGCTACGAGCAGTACTTC.

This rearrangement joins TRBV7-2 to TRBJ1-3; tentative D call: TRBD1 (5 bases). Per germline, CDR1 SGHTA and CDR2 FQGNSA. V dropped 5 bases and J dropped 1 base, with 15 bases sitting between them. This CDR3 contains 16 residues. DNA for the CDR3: TGTGCCAGCAGCCTCTGGGACGTAGGGTCTGGAAACACCATATATTTT. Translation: CASSLWDVGSGNTIYF.

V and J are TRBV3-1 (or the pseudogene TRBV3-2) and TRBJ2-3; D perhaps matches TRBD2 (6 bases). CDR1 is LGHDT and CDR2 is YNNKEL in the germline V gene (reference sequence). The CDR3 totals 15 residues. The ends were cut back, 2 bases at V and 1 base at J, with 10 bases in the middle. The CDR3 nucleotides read TGTGCCAGCAGCCAAAATACGGGGGGCACAGATACGCAGTATTTT. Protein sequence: CASSQNTGGTDTQYF.

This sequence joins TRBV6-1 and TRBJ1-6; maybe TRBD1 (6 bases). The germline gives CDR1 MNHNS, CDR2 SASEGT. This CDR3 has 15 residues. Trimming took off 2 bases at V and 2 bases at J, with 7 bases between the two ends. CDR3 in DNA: TGTGCCAGCAGTGAAAGGGGGGCCTATAATTCACCCCTCCACTTT. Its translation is CASSERGAYNSPLHF.